This TCR beta chain was observed in a study of cytomegalovirus exposure and HLA in healthy donors (dated by TCRdb to the late 2010s). About the study as a whole: According to an earlier analysis of 587 of the donors, about 170 million T cells yielded 95 million to 140 million unique TCR beta sequences and about 300 Gb of sequence data. An early release that covered several hundred HLA-typed donors contained approximately 300 gigabases of sequencing data and 85 million to 100 million unique TCR sequences. Of the 300 to 500 genotyped donors, roughly 76% were placed in the genetic ancestry cluster associated with self-reported Caucasian donors. The study was designed to test whether signatures of past pathogen exposure could be identified by cataloging public T cell receptors. The T cell repertoires of 666 subjects were profiled by immunosequencing and related to cytomegalovirus serostatus. Along with the roughly 670-subject first cohort, a separate validation cohort of about 110 different subjects was used. To predict cytomegalovirus infection status, the study brought together high-throughput TCR immunosequencing, statistical association of individual TCRs with disease status, and machine learning. A later analysis re-examined previously published TCR beta repertoires from around 670 donors and added high-resolution HLA genotyping to investigate patterns of TCR occurrence. In the later analysis, no new phenotypic data were used to find candidate immune exposures; instead, reliance was placed on TCR beta sequences and their occurrence across donors. An earlier analysis of roughly 580 of the donors used high-throughput TCR beta sequencing to judge whether each TCR beta V gene segment behaved as functional or pseudogenic. Donor age, sex, ethnicity and CMV serostatus were compiled together with the repertoire data. In a later genetic analysis, genome-wide SNP genotypes for about three fifths of the roughly 670 donors were used, and that subset was treated as a discovery cohort. Every discovery cohort repertoire had been produced on one sequencing platform. Both class I and class II loci were covered by HLA typing, at four-digit resolution. Typing coverage varied by locus: roughly 620-640 donors for A, B, C, DRB1 and DQB1; roughly 510 for DQA1; some 610 for DPA1; around 490 for DPB1. About 5 DR-DQ haplotypes were handled as single units for association and clustering, since linkage in the cohort was strong. Among about 410 genotyped donors of the cohort, an average of around 250,000 unique TCR beta nucleotide sequences was sequenced per donor, of which about 18% were non-productive. The paper as a whole reports these results and caveats: HLA typing was unavailable for some donors at each locus, so association tests used only the typed subset. A later genetic analysis associated a missense DCLRE1C variant with V-gene and J-gene trimming of TCR beta chains, and an independent cohort replicated the association. This cohort had only TCR beta chains sequenced, and the lack of alpha or paired-chain data limited which features could be detected. In a later analysis, most CMV-associated TCR beta chains were found to appear HLA-restricted, with HLA associations seemingly driven largely by CMV exposure. Three of the identified cytomegalovirus-associated TCR beta chains were confirmed in vitro to be specific for cytomegalovirus antigens. Most TCR sequences were seen in very few donors, while some public TCRs were found in many individuals. A later genetic analysis reported fewer N-insertions in productive TCRs among donors in an Asian-associated ancestry cluster than the roughly 670-donor mean. A total of 150 or so TCR beta chains were listed by the study as associated with cytomegalovirus. In an earlier analysis of some 550 of the donors, most TCR beta V segments were observed in productive rearrangements about 87% or about 30% of the time, broadly matching IMGT annotations. In a later analysis, some 17,000 TCR beta sequences were associated with specific HLA alleles at a false discovery rate of 0.05. Strong co-occurrence of HLA alleles, especially DR and DQ, made assigning TCR associations to individual alleles difficult. Approximately 18 rarely observed V segments, including chromosome 9 orphons, were excluded from the earlier analysis of some 590 of the donors because counts were too low. A further reported finding was that TCR beta sequences accurately predicted the HLA-A and HLA-B alleles for most subjects in the first cohort. Roughly uniform sequencing depth across donors was assumed in presence/absence analyses, although this assumption may not hold. Immune exposure information for the cohort was limited to CMV serostatus. Cytomegalovirus status was reported to be diagnosed by the classifier with high specificity and sensitivity in both the original and validation cohorts. Because the 87-base-pair reads could not distinguish some IMGT-functional V segments, including TRBV6-2 and TRBV6-3, those segments were excluded. In a later analysis, HLA-associated TCR beta chains were found to be more clonally expanded and to have lower generation probabilities than equally common non-associated chains. Linkage disequilibrium might explain the correlated functional status among segregating V segments, but an unknown experimental factor could not be excluded. According to a later analysis, parvovirus B19, influenza, CMV and Epstein-Barr virus appeared linked to several top co-occurrence clusters. A group of highly shared sequence variants was considered likely to be a technical artifact of the sequencing pipeline. According to a later analysis, TCR association rates differed among HLA loci, with DRB1 alleles showing the most associated TCRs and HLA-C alleles showing the fewest. According to the authors, the approach could potentially be generalized to other disease states and immunological phenotypes.

The cohort consisted of more than 650 healthy bone marrow donors. Cohort members were all nominally healthy when sampled, although unrecorded immune exposures were likely present. CMV serostatus was recorded as positive for about 300 and negative for about 55% of the roughly 700 cohort members, whereas no CMV serostatus was recorded for the donor in question. A peripheral blood sample was provided by each donor, and peripheral blood mononuclear cells were used for TCR beta sequencing. Genomic DNA was extracted from the blood cell samples with the Qiagen DNeasy Blood Extraction Kit. This clone was found once. Its antigen remains undetermined. Base qualities are not recorded, but no much larger clone differs from it by a single base. Between the V and J ends, shortened by 0 bases and 3 bases respectively, the junction contains 12 bases. Including cysteine and phenylalanine, the CDR3 has 16 amino acids. The retained sequence is limited to the CDR3, 48 bases, with the frame set at the first base. CDR1 and CDR2, per the germline V gene, are SGHTA and FQGTGA.

The library relied on the immunoSEQ multiplex PCR assay. The multiplex PCR relied on a mix of 60 forward primers for TCR Vbeta segments and 13 reverse primers for TCR Jbeta segments. A multiplex PCR assay on genomic DNA amplified the CDR3 region of rearranged TCR beta genes. The Illumina HiSeq System was used to sequence the amplified TCR beta libraries as 87-base-pair reads. In the authors' own workflow: Across the 500 to 750 repertoires, a later analysis counted roughly 84 million unique TCR beta chains, around 11 million of which were shared by at least two donors. Raw reads were error-corrected and collapsed into unique sequences by a nearest-neighbor algorithm in which closely related sequences were merged to remove PCR and sequencing errors. To assign V, D and J gene segments, CDR3 sequences were aligned to IMGT reference sequences. For a sequence to be retained, at least a six-nucleotide match to both a V gene segment and a J gene segment was required. A rearrangement counted as productive if the CDR3 had no stop codons and remained in frame with V and J, and every other rearrangement counted as non-productive. CDR3 was defined according to IMGT convention as the region running from the second conserved V-encoded cysteine to the conserved J-encoded phenylalanine. Sequences without an unambiguous match to a single V gene segment were excluded from the earlier analysis of almost 600 of the donors. In an earlier analysis of almost 600 of the donors, a V segment was called functional when productive rearrangements were above 56.7%, and segregating when the standard deviation between donors exceeded 5%. A statistical classification framework was built to diagnose cytomegalovirus status from the catalog of TCR beta chain sequences. V and J gene assignment, in a later analysis, came from comparing TCR nucleotide sequences with IMGT/GENE-DB human TR gene sequences. A later analysis assigned CDR3 sequences and most-parsimonious VDJ recombination scenarios with the TCRdist pipeline. A later analysis defined each TCR beta chain by its CDR3 amino acid sequence plus V-gene family, and excluded reads lacking a unique V-gene family. In a later analysis, some 600 highly shared, low-generation-probability nucleotide sequences were removed to address suspected cross-contamination and a sequencing artifact. For each public chain, a later analysis derived a clonal expansion index from normalized ranks of inferred template counts within each repertoire. A later analysis computed generation probabilities with a VDJ recombination model fitted to out-of-frame rearrangements, and checked the results against IGoR. In a later analysis, TCR-TCR, TCR-HLA and TCR-CMV co-occurrence was scored with hypergeometric tests, and a repertoire-size bias correction was applied to TCR pairs. In a later analysis, false discovery rates were estimated by permuting HLA or CMV assignments 20 times. A later analysis grouped co-occurring TCRs with DBSCAN, adding TCRdist sequence similarity when clustering within HLA-allele-positive subsets. Repertoires with fewer than 30,000 or more than 120,000 public chains, plus five repertoires with anomalous nucleotide sharing, were excluded from co-occurrence clustering. TCRdb obtained this table from immuneACCESS and retained in-frame rearrangements with V and J assigned. These tables miss some clones; where compared with another copy, unresolved V genes account for less than half of the shortfall, and the remainder is unexplained. The V and J calls and clone size were taken over from that table, and D and trimming were inferred from the DNA. The sample has approximately 170,000 clones on record, around 85% of them singletons. The ten largest clones represent around 2% of the sample.

Sequencing was done on a sample of PBMCs. Here the chain combines TRBV7-3 and TRBJ2-1; the D gene is perhaps TRBD2, from 6 matching bases. This sequence was found in a human donor in good health. CDR3 sequence: CASSLTGDSDYNEQFF. The nucleotides read TGTGCCAGCAGCTTAACGGGGGACTCGGACTACAATGAGCAGTTCTTC.